Listed here are 30 T cell receptor beta chains from one sample, sequenced in a study of T-cell memory formation after mild COVID-19. MiXCR, run by TCRdb on the 5' RACE reads, gives a single entry per CDR3 protein. The repertoire holds 500,000 to 550,000 distinct CDR3 sequences, with roughly 20% as singletons. Sample: PBMCs or a T cell subset sorted from them (not recorded which). All receptors come from an adult woman who had mild COVID-19 (a few samples of this study predate the infection). Cell type and time point are not known.

This clonotype came up a few times. The chain links TRBV7-2 to TRBJ2-5, with 8 bases that match TRBD2. Germline CDR1 reads SGHTA; CDR2 reads FQGNSA. With 1 base clipped from V and 4 bases from J, the junction kept 5 bases outside the gene matches. The CDR3 extends over 15 amino acids. As DNA, the CDR3 is TGTGCCAGCAGCTTAGTCCTCGGGAGGGTAGAGACCCAGTACTTC. Translation: CASSLVLGRVETQYF.

The chain is built from TRBV12-3 or TRBV12-4 and TRBJ1-2; D unresolved. The CDR3 totals 17 residues. The V end was cut by 8 bases, the J end by 3 bases, with 25 bases between. The chain's CDR3 is CASPPENVQWRDYGYTF. CDR3 in DNA: TGTGCCAGCCCCCCCGAAAATGTTCAGTGGCGGGACTATGGCTACACCTTC.

This clonotype has only a few counts. The J gene is TRBJ2-7, the V gene TRBV28; D is ambiguous. Germline V gene sequence: CDR1 MDHEN, CDR2 SYDVKM. CDR3 size: 16 residues. Trimming shortened V by 5 bases and J by 0 bases, and 17 bases separated the two germline ends. The CDR3 coding sequence is TGTGCCAGCAGTACCCTGGTTGTTTCGAGCTCCTACGAGCAGTACTTC. Its protein product is CASSTLVVSSSYEQYF.

The V call is TRBV6-6, the J call TRBJ2-7; TRBD2 matches at 14 bases. Germline CDR1 MNHNY, CDR2 SVGAGI (reference sequence). The CDR3 is 16 residues long. The J segment lost 4 bases and the V segment lost 5 bases, leaving 7 bases of the junction unmatched. The CDR3 nucleotides are TGTGCCAGCAGTCAGGGGACTAGCGGGAGTTATTACGAGCAGTACTTC. The encoded protein is CASSQGTSGSYYEQYF.

In its sample, this clonotype was seen a few times. CDR3 amino acids: CASSPWLTEAFF. CDR3 DNA sequence: TGTGCCAGCAGCCCCTGGTTGACTGAAGCTTTCTTT. This chain uses TRBV7-8 with TRBJ1-1; no clear D. Trimming removed 5 bases at V and 5 bases at J, with 9 bases between. Per germline, CDR1 SGHVS and CDR2 FQNEAQ. The length of the CDR3 is 12 residues.

This clonotype showed up just a few times. This chain links TRBV12-3 or TRBV12-4 with TRBJ2-2; D gene ambiguous. Trimming cost V 11 bases and J 1 base, with 14 bases left between them. The length of the CDR3 is 14 residues. The CDR3 here is CAVRGVGNTGELFF. The CDR3, as DNA: TGTGCCGTCCGTGGGGTGGGGAACACCGGGGAGCTGTTTTTT.

The chain recombines TRBV4-1 with TRBJ1-6; 8 nucleotides match TRBD1. CDR1 and CDR2 (germline): MGHRA, YSYEKL. This CDR3 has 16 amino acids. V lost 0 bases and J lost 11; bases outside the gene matches: 9. CDR3 loop: CASSQEGQGAAAPLHF. The CDR3 DNA is TGCGCCAGCAGCCAAGAGGGCCAGGGGGCGGCGGCACCCCTCCACTTT.

This clonotype was seen only a few times. CDR3 nucleotides: TGTGCCAGCAGCTCACGCCCAGGGTCCACTAATGAAAAACTGTTTTTT. This sequence encodes CASSSRPGSTNEKLFF. This sequence joins TRBV5-6 and TRBJ1-4; D is perhaps TRBD1 (5 bases). V lost 3 bases and J 2 bases, leaving 14 bases between the germline ends. The CDR3 consists of 16 residues. Germline V lookup: CDR1 SGHDT, CDR2 YYEEEE. Filled out from reference TRBV5-6 and TRBJ1-4, the complete variable domain reads DAGVTQSPTHLIKTRGQQVTLRCSPKSGHDTVSWYQQALGQGPQFIFQYYEEEERQRGNFPDRFSGHQFPNYSSELNVNALLLGDSALYLCASSSRPGSTNEKLFFGSGTQLSVL.

V is TRBV7-8 and J is TRBJ2-2, with 7 bases aligning to TRBD1. CDR1 is SGHVS and CDR2 is FQNEAQ in the germline V gene. The CDR3 covers 14 residues. The V segment lost 6 bases and the J segment 3 bases; nucleotides outside the gene matches: 4. CDR3 bases: TGTGCCAGCAGAGACAGGGTCGACACCGGGGAGCTGTTTTTT. Protein: CASRDRVDTGELFF.

In this sample, this clonotype turned up a few times. The chain has TRBV7-9 and TRBJ2-7; 7 nucleotides align to TRBD1. J was trimmed by 3 bases and V by 5 bases; bases with no gene match: 10. Per germline, CDR1 SEHNR and CDR2 FQNEAQ (reference sequence). The CDR3 is made up of 15 amino acids. CDR3 in amino acids: CASSPDRASGYEQYF. DNA of the CDR3: TGTGCCAGCAGCCCCGACAGGGCCTCTGGCTACGAGCAGTACTTC. The whole variable domain, remainder taken from reference TRBV7-9 and TRBJ2-7, is DTGVSQNPRHKITKRGQNVTFRCDPISEHNRLYWYRQTLGQGPEFLTYFQNEAQLEKSRLLSDRFSAERPKGSFSTLEIQRTEQGDSAMYLCASSPDRASGYEQYFGPGTRLTVT.

The CDR3 DNA follows: TGCAGTGCTGGCCTGGCAAGATCCACCGGGGAGCTGTTTTTT. Encoded protein: CSAGLARSTGELFF. V is TRBV20-1 and J is TRBJ2-2; no clear D gene. This CDR3 has 14 amino acids. Trimming removed 5 bases from V and 4 bases from J, with 14 bases in between. Germline V gives CDR1 DFQATT, CDR2 SNEGSKA (reference sequence).

This clonotype was counted only a few times. The rearrangement uses TRBV7-2 and TRBJ2-2; 9 bases are a match to TRBD2. The junction had 3 bases not matched to a gene; V was cut back by 10 bases and J by 0 bases. CDR1 and CDR2 from the germline V gene are SGHTA and FQGNSA. The CDR3 covers 14 residues. The CDR3 sequence is CATGTSSNTGELFF. The CDR3 region has the DNA TGTGCCACCGGGACTAGCTCGAACACCGGGGAGCTGTTTTTT.

This clonotype came up a few times. J is TRBJ1-1 and V is TRBV7-8; possibly TRBD1 for D (5 bases). The V gene lost 4 bases and the J gene lost 10 bases, with 16 bases spanning the gap. The CDR3 spans 13 residues. The germline V gene encodes CDR1 SGHVS and CDR2 FQNEAQ. The CDR3 DNA reads as TGTGCCAGCAGCTCCTGGCAGGGAGGGAGAGCTTTCTTT. Its translation: CASSSWQGGRAFF. Supplemented by reference TRBV7-8 and TRBJ1-1, the full variable domain reads GAGVSQSPRYKVAKRGQDVALRCDPISGHVSLFWYQQALGQGPEFLTYFQNEAQLDKSGLPSDRFFAERPEGSVSTLKIQRTQQEDSAVYLCASSSWQGGRAFFGQGTRLTVV.

There are a few counts of this clonotype. The gene calls are TRBV24-1 and TRBJ2-5, with D perhaps TRBD2 (5 bases). Trimming pared 5 bases from V and 5 bases from J, leaving 20 bases between. The CDR3 covers 16 residues. The germline V gene encodes CDR1 KGHDR and CDR2 SFDVKD. The CDR3 reads CATSGPAEGRVETQYF. The CDR3 DNA is TGTGCCACCAGTGGTCCGGCCGAGGGCCGGGTGGAGACCCAGTACTTC.

This clonotype was detected a few times. The J gene is TRBJ2-5, the V gene TRBV7-9, with 9 bases matching TRBD2. V was pared by 5 bases and J by 4 bases, with 17 bases of the junction left unmatched. Germline V CDR1 and CDR2: SEHNR, FQNEAQ (reference sequence). This CDR3 contains 18 residues. CDR3 sequence: CASSTNSDVAGDGETQYF. The CDR3 DNA is TGTGCCAGCAGCACTAATAGTGACGTAGCGGGAGATGGAGAGACCCAGTACTTC.

V and J are TRBV15 and TRBJ2-1, with TRBD2 matching over 8 bases. V was pared by 5 bases and J by 2 bases, with 5 bases of the junction left unmatched. CDR3 size: 15 residues. Germline CDR1 and CDR2: LNHNV and YYDKDF (reference sequence). The CDR3 region has the DNA TGTGCCACCAGCGAGACTAGCGACGCCTACAATGAGCAGTTCTTC. It specifies CATSETSDAYNEQFF. The variable domain in full, completed from reference TRBV15 and TRBJ2-1, reads DAMVIQNPRYQVTQFGKPVTLSCSQTLNHNVMYWYQQKSSQAPKLLFHYYDKDFNNEADTPDNFQSRRPNTSFCFLDIRSPGLGDTAMYLCATSETSDAYNEQFFGPGTRLTVL.

This clonotype was recorded a few times. This chain links TRBV5-1 with TRBJ2-7; 9 bases are a match to TRBD1. Germline CDR1 SGHRS, CDR2 YFSETQ. The CDR3 consists of 16 residues. J was trimmed by 3 bases and V by 0 bases; bases with no gene match: 7. CDR3 region: CASSLGTGVLYYEQYF. CDR3 coding DNA: TGCGCCAGCAGCTTGGGGACAGGGGTCCTTTACTACGAGCAGTACTTC.

This clonotype has a count of ten or more. The chain uses TRBV12-3 or TRBV12-4 and TRBJ2-5; D could derive from TRBD1 or TRBD2 (5 bases each). V was clipped by 2 bases and J by 5 bases, with 15 bases between them. The CDR3 runs to 15 residues. The CDR3 coding sequence is TGTGCCAGCAGTTTAAACTTGGGGGTGATGGAGACCCAGTACTTC. Its protein product is CASSLNLGVMETQYF.

This chain connects TRBV4-1 to TRBJ2-5; D is perhaps TRBD2 (7 bases). From germline, CDR1 is MGHRA and CDR2 YSYEKL. This CDR3 comprises 15 residues. The V end lost 1 base, the J end lost 7 bases, and 16 bases lay between the germline ends. The CDR3 reads CASSQGRGAPGTQYF. The DNA for the CDR3 is TGCGCCAGCAGCCAAGGCCGGGGGGCCCCGGGGACCCAGTACTTC.

V gene TRBV11-3 combines with J gene TRBJ1-1; no reliable D call. Per the germline V gene, CDR1 is SGHNT and CDR2 is YENEEA. CDR3 length: 17 amino acids. V was shortened by 2 bases and J by 0 bases, with 16 bases between the two germline ends. The CDR3 spells CASSLRRPDRMNTEAFF. In DNA form, the CDR3 reads TGTGCCAGCAGCTTAAGGCGGCCGGACCGTATGAACACTGAAGCTTTCTTT.

In this sample, this clonotype turned up once. The V and J genes are TRBV19 and TRBJ1-2; TRBD1 might be the D (5 bases). Germline V lookup: CDR1 LNHDA, CDR2 SQIVND (reference sequence). This CDR3 has 15 residues. V lost 3 bases to trimming and J lost 6 bases, with 17 bases between them. CDR3 nucleotides: TGTGCCAGTAGTATCCTAGGGAGGGGTGGAAATGGCTACACCTTC. Translated: CASSILGRGGNGYTF.

The chain employs TRBV20-1 and TRBJ2-1; tentative D call: TRBD2 (6 bases). V lost 6 bases and J lost 8, with 20 bases in between. Germline CDR1 DFQATT, CDR2 SNEGSKA (reference sequence). The CDR3 loop spans 14 amino acids. The chain's CDR3 is CSATFGLARYEQFF. CDR3 nucleotide sequence: TGCAGTGCGACCTTCGGGCTAGCGAGGTATGAGCAGTTCTTC.

This rearrangement joins TRBV20-1 to TRBJ1-2, with 10 bases matching TRBD1. Germline V gene lookup returns CDR1 DFQATT and CDR2 SNEGSKA (reference sequence). J was trimmed by 8 bases and V by 4 bases; bases with no gene match: 7. This CDR3 is built from 13 residues. The CDR3 is CSATTGGAGGYTF. CDR3 bases: TGCAGTGCTACGACAGGGGGCGCGGGAGGCTACACCTTC.

The chain has TRBV6-5 and TRBJ2-7; D is perhaps TRBD2 (5 bases). The germline gives CDR1 MNHEY, CDR2 SVGAGI. CDR3 size: 15 residues. V lost 0 bases and J lost 0, with 9 bases in between. CDR3 DNA: TGTGCCAGCAGTTACTCAAGCGGCAGCTCCTACGAGCAGTACTTC. Translation gives CASSYSSGSSYEQYF.

This clonotype was seen repeatedly, ten times or more. The CDR3 loop reads CASDSFGLGGSSYNEQFF. Written as DNA, the CDR3 is TGTGCCAGCGACAGTTTCGGTTTAGGGGGGAGCTCCTACAATGAGCAGTTCTTC. The chain links TRBV12-3 or TRBV12-4 to TRBJ2-1, with D possibly being TRBD1 or TRBD2 (6 bases each). This CDR3 has 18 amino acids. V lost 8 bases and J lost 0, with 23 bases in between.

This chain joins TRBV5-4 and TRBJ1-1; D not resolved. In germline, CDR1 is SGHNT, CDR2 YYREEE (reference sequence). The CDR3 totals 14 residues. The V gene lost 0 bases and the J gene lost 4 bases, with 10 bases spanning the gap. This CDR3 is CASSLEGGRTEAFF. Here the CDR3 DNA reads TGTGCCAGCAGCTTGGAGGGAGGTCGCACTGAAGCTTTCTTT.

The V call is TRBV6-5, the J call TRBJ1-2; TRBD1 might be the D (5 bases). CDR3 size: 13 residues. Germline V gives CDR1 MNHEY, CDR2 SVGAGI. Trimming took 7 bases from V and 2 from J, leaving 11 bases between them. The DNA of the CDR3 is TGTGCCAGCAAACCCGGGACCAACTATGGCTACACCTTC. Translating gives CASKPGTNYGYTF.

This clonotype was seen only a few times. J is TRBJ2-2 and V is TRBV5-1, with TRBD2 as a possible D gene (5 bases). The CDR3 runs 16 residues. Looked up from germline, CDR1 is SGHRS and CDR2 is YFSETQ. Trimming stripped 0 bases from V and 0 bases from J, with 9 bases between. The CDR3 is CASSLAPGSNTGELFF. CDR3 DNA: TGCGCCAGCAGCTTGGCGCCGGGATCGAACACCGGGGAGCTGTTTTTT.

This clonotype has a single count. This chain joins TRBV6-5 and TRBJ2-3; 7 bases are shared with TRBD1. CDR3 size: 19 residues. Germline trimming cut 0 bases from V and 8 bases from J; bases unmatched to any gene: 20. CDR1 is MNHEY, CDR2 SVGAGI, per germline. CDR3: CASSYSTGPGAGGLGTQYF. Written as DNA, the CDR3 is TGTGCCAGCAGTTACTCGACGGGGCCCGGGGCAGGGGGATTGGGTACGCAGTATTTT.

This clonotype came up a few times. The gene calls are TRBV4-1 and TRBJ1-1; D is possibly TRBD1 (6 bases). The CDR3 contains 16 residues. V shed 4 bases and J shed 7 bases, with 22 bases lying between them. Per the germline V gene, CDR1 is MGHRA and CDR2 is YSYEKL. The CDR3 nucleotides are TGCGCCAGCAGCCTTGTCACAGGGTCCACCGGGCGTGAAGCTTTCTTT. Translated: CASSLVTGSTGREAFF.